These 23 T cell receptor beta chains were all obtained from the same sample, sequenced in a study of regulatory T cells in long-lasting Graves disease. Indicated time point: newly diagnosed GD, antithyroid drugs for less than 3 months. The authors made the TCR library using RNA they extracted from PBMCs. Through Arm-PCR of CDR3 regions and iRepertoire HTBI primers, TCR beta libraries were built. TCRdb analysed the multiplex PCR reads with MiXCR anew, one entry per CDR3 protein. The repertoire holds approximately 560,000 distinct CDR3 sequences, approximately 16% seen once, with approximately 12% in the top ten. This same sample was also taken into another study, of T cells in Graves' hyperthyroidism and ophthalmopathy.

Material: peripheral blood mononuclear cells (PBMCs), obtained at new diagnosis, from a patient treated with antithyroid drugs. The source is a man younger than 35 with Graves disease.

This rearrangement joins TRBV6-1 to TRBJ1-6; possibly TRBD1 for D (5 bases). CDR1 is MNHNS and CDR2 is SASEGT in the germline V gene. Trimming removed 2 bases from V and 0 bases from J, with 14 bases in between. The CDR3 contains 18 residues. CDR3 coding DNA: TGTGCCAGCAGTGAAATCCCCGGGGGGGGCTCCTATAATTCACCCCTCCACTTT. Encoded protein: CASSEIPGGGSYNSPLHF.

This clonotype was observed at least ten times. The V and J genes are TRBV6-2 or TRBV6-3 and TRBJ2-5, with TRBD1 matching over 7 bases. The germline V gene has CDR1 MNHEY and CDR2 SVGEGT. J lost 5 bases, V lost 6 bases, and 12 bases had no gene match. The CDR3 length is 15 residues. In DNA, the CDR3 is TGTGCCAGCAGCAAAAGACAGGGCCGAGGGGAGACCCAGTACTTC. The encoded protein is CASSKRQGRGETQYF.

This clonotype showed up many times. The genes are TRBV2 and TRBJ1-2; perhaps TRBD1 as D (6 bases). The germline CDR1 and CDR2 sequences are SNHLY and FYNNEI. Deletions cut 10 bases from V and 0 bases from J, with 15 bases between. CDR3 length equals 14 residues. The CDR3 nucleotides read TGTGCCACCGAAGACAGGAGCACTAACTATGGCTACACCTTC. Protein: CATEDRSTNYGYTF. The full variable domain, completed using reference TRBV2 and TRBJ1-2, is EPEVTQTPSHQVTQMGQEVILRCVPISNHLYFYWYRQILGQKVEFLVSFYNNEISEKSEIFDDQFSVERPDGSNFTLKIRSTKLEDSAMYFCATEDRSTNYGYTFGSGTRLTVV.

This clonotype was seen only a few times. The chain recombines TRBV29-1 with TRBJ2-7; possibly TRBD2 for D (6 bases). Germline V CDR1 and CDR2: SQVTM, ANQGSEA. The ends were cut back, 5 bases at V and 7 bases at J, with 15 bases in the middle. The CDR3 is 12 residues long. CDR3 in DNA: TGCAGCGTTCTGGCGGGGTCCTGGGAGCAGTACTTC. It yields the protein CSVLAGSWEQYF.

This clonotype was seen many times. One end of the junction does not line up with germline, which may come from a read error. The chain combines TRBV20-1 with TRBJ2-1; 7 bases fit TRBD1. The CDR3 extends over 11 amino acids. CDR1 DFQATT and CDR2 SNEGSKA come from the germline V gene (reference sequence). The CDR3 loop is CSAGINRGRGF. The CDR3 DNA follows: TGCAGTGCTGGAATCAACAGGGGCAGAGGCTTC.

This clonotype has at least ten counts. V is TRBV6-1 and J is TRBJ1-2; perhaps TRBD1 as D (5 bases). Germline-derived CDR1 and CDR2 are MNHNS and SASEGT. This CDR3 comprises 13 residues. The germline V and J ends were trimmed by 1 base and 8 bases, with 11 bases remaining between them. The CDR3 sequence is CASSEGQSIGYTF. CDR3 bases: TGTGCCAGCAGTGAAGGACAGTCAATCGGCTACACCTTC.

The rearrangement joins TRBV6-1 to TRBJ1-4; 8 bases line up with TRBD1. From germline, CDR1 is MNHNS and CDR2 SASEGT. The junction had 14 bases not matched to a gene; V was cut back by 6 bases and J by 8 bases. This CDR3 has 16 amino acids. This CDR3 reads CASRHTMQGAREKLFF. For the CDR3, the DNA is TGTGCCAGCAGACATACTATGCAGGGGGCCAGAGAAAAACTGTTTTTT.

This clonotype has a handful of counts. The chain's CDR3 is CSAREVWDRGNIQYF. Here the CDR3 DNA reads TGCAGTGCTAGAGAGGTCTGGGACAGGGGGAACATTCAGTACTTC. The chain uses TRBV20-1 and TRBJ2-4; 11 nucleotides align to TRBD1. CDR3 length: 15 residues. Germline loops: CDR1 DFQATT, CDR2 SNEGSKA (reference sequence). V lost 0 bases and J lost 7; bases outside the gene matches: 5.

There are many counts of this clonotype. The genes are TRBV6-1 and TRBJ2-1; D gene ambiguous. The V and J ends lost 6 bases and 0 bases respectively, with 6 bases between them. Germline CDR1 MNHNS, CDR2 SASEGT. The CDR3 is made up of 13 amino acids. The CDR3 DNA reads as TGTGCCAGCAGGCGGACCTCCTACAATGAGCAGTTCTTC. Its protein product is CASRRTSYNEQFF.

V is TRBV11-2 and J is TRBJ1-1; TRBD1 might be the D (5 bases). Trimming pared 5 bases from V and 0 bases from J, leaving 19 bases between. The CDR3 is 17 residues long. Germline CDR1 SGHAT, CDR2 FQNNGV. The CDR3 loop reads CASSPWRDERVNTEAFF. CDR3 DNA sequence: TGTGCCAGCAGCCCATGGAGGGACGAGCGGGTGAACACTGAAGCTTTCTTT.

The CDR3 reads CASSGGVGRPDDNEQFF. The CDR3 region has the DNA TGTGCCAGCAGCGGGGGAGTCGGGAGGCCGGACGACAATGAGCAGTTCTTC. This rearrangement joins TRBV5-4 to TRBJ2-1, with TRBD2 matching 7 bases. The CDR3 totals 17 residues. The trim removed 4 bases at V and 5 bases at J, leaving 15 bases unmatched. CDR1 SGHNT and CDR2 YYREEE come from the germline V gene (reference sequence).

This clonotype occurred a few times. The V call is TRBV7-3, the J call TRBJ1-5; the match to TRBD1 covers 7 bases. The CDR3 extends over 12 amino acids. The germline V gene encodes CDR1 SGHTA and CDR2 FQGTGA. Trimming took 5 bases from V and 9 from J; bases not matched to a gene: 4. As DNA, the CDR3 is TGTGCCAGCAGCATCCCAGGGGGGCCCCAGCATTTT. This sequence encodes CASSIPGGPQHF.

With respect to this clonotype: A clone one base away is much larger, so this may be a read error. The CDR3 spells CARQREAYEQYF. The DNA for the CDR3 is TGTGCCCGCCAACGGGAGGCTTACGAGCAGTACTTC. J is TRBJ2-7 and V is TRBV30; 7 bases fit TRBD2. V lost 8 bases and J lost 4; bases outside the gene matches: 8. This CDR3 comprises 12 residues. Germline CDR1 and CDR2: GTSNPN and SVGIG (reference sequence).

The chain is built from TRBV3-1 and TRBJ2-3; TRBD1 is a possible D gene (7 bases). V was pared by 4 bases and J by 5 bases, with 19 bases between. This CDR3 has 16 residues. The germline CDR1 and CDR2 sequences are LGHDT and YNNKEL (reference sequence). The CDR3 nucleotides are TGTGCCAGCAGCCGAGCATGGGGGGACAGTAGAGATACGCAGTATTTT. Translated, it gives CASSRAWGDSRDTQYF.

The rearrangement joins TRBV20-1 to TRBJ1-6; no definite D call. This CDR3 comprises 16 residues. The V end was cut by 3 bases, the J end by 4 bases, with 16 bases between. Germline CDR1 is DFQATT and CDR2 is SNEGSKA (reference sequence). The CDR3 DNA reads TGCAGTGCTAGGAGGAGGGCAGGCGGTTATAATTCACCCCTCCACTTT. Translated, it gives CSARRRAGGYNSPLHF.

This clonotype was counted at least ten times. Written as DNA, the CDR3 is TGTGCCAGCAGCCTCGGGACAGGGGGCGGCACTGAAGCTTTCTTT. This translates into CASSLGTGGGTEAFF. The chain combines TRBV27 with TRBJ1-1, with 12 bases fitting TRBD1. The V gene end was trimmed by 6 bases and the J gene end by 4 bases; junction bases not matched to a gene: 6. The CDR3 length is 15 residues. Germline V lookup: CDR1 MNHEY, CDR2 SMNVEV (reference sequence).

This clonotype has ten or more counts. The chain joins TRBV11-2 to TRBJ1-1; 9 nucleotides match TRBD1. J lost 5 bases, V lost 8 bases, and 6 bases had no gene match. The germline V gene has CDR1 SGHAT and CDR2 FQNNGV. CDR3 length equals 13 residues. This CDR3 reads CASLGTGSTEAFF. The CDR3 DNA reads TGTGCCAGCCTTGGGACAGGGAGTACTGAAGCTTTCTTT.

The V call is TRBV12-3 or TRBV12-4, the J call TRBJ1-5; D possibly corresponds to TRBD1 (6 bases). The V end was cut by 1 base, the J end by 5 bases, with 12 bases between. The CDR3 is 15 residues long. The CDR3 protein is CASSLGSRGYQPQHF. CDR3 DNA sequence: TGTGCCAGCAGTTTAGGATCCAGGGGTTATCAGCCCCAGCATTTT.

This sequence joins TRBV15 and TRBJ2-7; D gene unclear. Germline values: CDR1 LNHNV, CDR2 YYDKDF (reference sequence). The CDR3 length is 13 residues. V lost 0 bases and J 6 bases, leaving 9 bases between the germline ends. The CDR3: CATSRDRLGEQYF. The CDR3 nucleotides read TGTGCCACCAGCAGAGATCGGTTGGGCGAGCAGTACTTC.

The CDR3 nucleotides read TGTGCCAGCAGCTCCAGGGGGCACGAGACCCAGTACTTC. Protein sequence: CASSSRGHETQYF. The rearrangement links TRBV7-3 to TRBJ2-5; 8 bases map to TRBD1. Trimming at V came to 4 bases and at J to 5 bases, leaving 3 bases not matched to a gene. Per germline, CDR1 SGHTA and CDR2 FQGTGA. The CDR3 has 13 residues.

In its sample, this clonotype was seen many times. The rearrangement links TRBV29-1 to TRBJ2-7; D is uncertain. CDR1 and CDR2 (germline): SQVTM, ANQGSEA. This CDR3 comprises 11 residues. V gave up 5 bases and J gave up 2 bases, with 7 bases separating them. CDR3 sequence reads: CSVSAPYEQYF. In DNA, the CDR3 is TGCAGCGTTTCGGCCCCCTACGAGCAGTACTTC.

The rearrangement uses TRBV19 and TRBJ1-2, with 8 bases fitting TRBD1. Trimming cost V 4 bases and J 7 bases; bases outside gene matches: 8. The germline gives CDR1 LNHDA, CDR2 SQIVND (reference sequence). The CDR3 spans 14 residues. CDR3 residues: CASSTLTGDGGYTF. Here the CDR3 DNA reads TGTGCCAGTAGTACTTTGACAGGGGATGGTGGCTACACCTTC.

This clonotype was seen only a few times. The chain carries TRBV7-3 and TRBJ2-2, with D unresolved. The ends were cut back, 5 bases at V and 1 base at J, with 14 bases in the middle. In germline, CDR1 is SGHTA, CDR2 FQGTGA. The length of the CDR3 is 16 residues. DNA of the CDR3: TGTGCCAGCAGCGACAACGTCGGCGGGAACACCGGGGAGCTGTTTTTT. Amino acid sequence: CASSDNVGGNTGELFF.